A selection of T cell receptor beta chains follows, all from one sample in a study of blood T cells in healthy people across ages. A single record per CDR3 protein comes from TCRdb applying MiXCR to the 5' RACE reads. The data hold over 1,500,000 distinct CDR3 sequences, with more than 35% observed a single time. Input material: blood. The source is a human donor in good health. Both conserved end residues are part of each CDR3. The order of the fields is clone size, V gene, J gene, CDR3 protein. Not every row has a clone size; where given, it reads once, few, many or a size class.

abundance: .
v_gene: TRBV18
j_gene: TRBJ2-3
CDR3aa: CASLSTGPDTQYF

abundance: many
v_gene: TRBV4-1
j_gene: TRBJ1-2
CDR3aa: CASSPTATNYGYTF

abundance: .
v_gene: TRBV5-1
j_gene: TRBJ2-1
CDR3aa: CASSLQGQLYNEQFF

abundance: .
v_gene: TRBV7-2
j_gene: TRBJ2-1
CDR3aa: CASSSRDSADNEQFF

abundance: .
v_gene: TRBV28
j_gene: TRBJ1-2
CDR3aa: CASSFLGVLAHGYTF

abundance: .
v_gene: TRBV7-8
j_gene: TRBJ1-3
CDR3aa: CASSSYLETRNTIYF

abundance: few
v_gene: TRBV4-3
j_gene: TRBJ1-5
CDR3aa: CASSQGIGQPQHF

abundance: .
v_gene: TRBV27
j_gene: TRBJ1-1
CDR3aa: CASIRDRGAGTEAFF

abundance: .
v_gene: TRBV12-3/TRBV12-4
j_gene: TRBJ2-3
CDR3aa: CASSLVSIDTQYF

abundance: .
v_gene: TRBV18
j_gene: TRBJ1-2
CDR3aa: CASSPRSSVEYTF

abundance: .
v_gene: TRBV4-1
j_gene: TRBJ1-2
CDR3aa: CASSQRGSGDYGYTF

abundance: .
v_gene: TRBV4-3
j_gene: TRBJ1-2
CDR3aa: CASSQDIRTGATDNYGYTF

abundance: few
v_gene: TRBV20-1
j_gene: TRBJ1-2
CDR3aa: CSARTQAKANYGYTF

abundance: .
v_gene: TRBV11-3
j_gene: TRBJ2-1
CDR3aa: CASSLSWGAYEQFF

abundance: .
v_gene: TRBV27
j_gene: TRBJ1-1
CDR3aa: CASSPQGRMKAFF

abundance: .
v_gene: TRBV28
j_gene: TRBJ2-3
CDR3aa: CAGSLFASGVGDTQYF

abundance: .
v_gene: TRBV3-1
j_gene: .
CDR3aa: CASSPPGLARSEQYF

abundance: few
v_gene: TRBV12-3/TRBV12-4
j_gene: TRBJ1-4
CDR3aa: CASRPIDREKLFF

abundance: .
v_gene: TRBV9
j_gene: TRBJ1-6
CDR3aa: CASSVDGSGTLHSPLHF

abundance: .
v_gene: TRBV3-1
j_gene: TRBJ2-1
CDR3aa: CASSLNYYNEQFF

abundance: .
v_gene: TRBV5-1
j_gene: TRBJ2-5
CDR3aa: CASSLGGLAGFQETQYF

abundance: few
v_gene: TRBV20-1
j_gene: TRBJ1-2
CDR3aa: CSARQGDYDYTF

abundance: .
v_gene: TRBV4-3
j_gene: TRBJ1-6
CDR3aa: CASSQQLDSPLHF